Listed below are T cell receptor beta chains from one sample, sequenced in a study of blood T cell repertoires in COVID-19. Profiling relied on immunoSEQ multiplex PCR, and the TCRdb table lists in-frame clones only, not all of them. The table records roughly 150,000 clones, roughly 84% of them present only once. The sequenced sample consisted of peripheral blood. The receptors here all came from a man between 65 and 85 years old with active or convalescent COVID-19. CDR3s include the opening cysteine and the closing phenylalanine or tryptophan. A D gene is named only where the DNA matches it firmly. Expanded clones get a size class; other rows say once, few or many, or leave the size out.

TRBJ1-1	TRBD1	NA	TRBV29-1	CSVLRDRAEAFF	TGCAGCGTCCTGAGGGACAGAGCTGAAGCTTTCTTT
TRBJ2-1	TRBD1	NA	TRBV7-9	CASSLGQGVNEQFF	TGTGCCAGCAGCTTGGGACAGGGTGTCAATGAGCAGTTCTTC
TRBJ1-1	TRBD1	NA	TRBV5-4	CASSIRQGSEAFF	TGTGCCAGCAGCATCAGACAGGGGTCTGAAGCTTTCTTT
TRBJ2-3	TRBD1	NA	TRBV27	CASSFSQGAGTQYF	TGTGCCAGCAGTTTTAGCCAGGGGGCTGGTACGCAGTATTTT
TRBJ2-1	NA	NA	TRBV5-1	CASSTTALSSYNEQFF	TGCGCCAGCAGCACGACAGCCCTGAGCTCCTACAATGAGCAGTTCTTC
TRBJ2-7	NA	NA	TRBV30	CAWRTFYEQYF	TGTGCCTGGAGAACTTTCTACGAGCAGTACTTC
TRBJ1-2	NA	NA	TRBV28	CASSPISGESGYTF	TGTGCCAGCAGCCCGATATCGGGTGAGAGTGGCTACACCTTC
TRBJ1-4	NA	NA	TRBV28	CASSLWGRATNEKLFF	TGTGCCAGCAGTTTATGGGGGAGGGCAACTAATGAAAAACTGTTTTTT
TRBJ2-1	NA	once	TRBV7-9	CASSSAQGMNEQFF	TGTGCCAGCAGCTCCGCCCAGGGGATGAATGAGCAGTTCTTC
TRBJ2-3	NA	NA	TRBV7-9	CASSHGGVLPDTQYF	TGTGCCAGCAGCCATGGAGGGGTTTTGCCAGATACGCAGTATTTT
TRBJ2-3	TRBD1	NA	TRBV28	CAAQPPGGAYTQYF	TGTGCCGCCCAGCCCCCAGGGGGTGCTTATACGCAGTATTTT
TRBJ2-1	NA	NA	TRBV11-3	CASSPQVGNEQFF	TGTGCCAGCAGCCCACAGGTCGGCAATGAGCAGTTCTTC
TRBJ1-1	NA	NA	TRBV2	CATTTEQNTEAFF	TGTGCCACGACTACCGAACAGAACACTGAAGCTTTCTTT